These T cell receptor beta chains were read from a single sample in a study of Ad26.COV2.S vaccination and SARS-CoV-2 variants. The data were produced by immunoSEQ multiplex PCR, yet TCRdb's version contains in-frame clones alone and is incomplete. The table includes over 85,000 clones, around 80% detected once. Sequencing was performed on peripheral blood, taken after recovery from COVID-19. These receptors were collected from a human donor who had recovered from COVID-19. CDR3s include the opening cysteine and the closing phenylalanine or tryptophan. The order of the fields is CDR3 protein, CDR3 DNA, clone size, V gene, D gene, J gene. The D gene is left open where the match is weak. Expanded clones are given a class, and other clones once, few, many or no size at all.

CASSPRGPQETQYF,TGTGCCAGCAGCCCTCGGGGGCCGCAAGAGACCCAGTACTTC,NA,TRBV5-6,NA,TRBJ2-5
CASMDGGAVSTDTQYF,TGTGCCAGTATGGACGGGGGGGCCGTAAGCACAGATACGCAGTATTTT,NA,TRBV19,TRBD2,TRBJ2-3
CAWSDPVTGWQPQHF,TGTGCCTGGAGCGACCCGGTAACAGGGTGGCAGCCCCAGCATTTT,NA,TRBV30,NA,TRBJ1-5
CASSLGGRDTEAFF,TGTGCCAGCAGCTTGGGGGGACGGGACACTGAAGCTTTCTTT,NA,TRBV5-4,NA,TRBJ1-1
CASSAGREITEAFF,TGCGCCAGCAGCGCGGGACGGGAGATCACTGAAGCTTTCTTT,NA,TRBV5-1,NA,TRBJ1-1
CASRGGNSNSPLHF,TGTGCCAGCAGGGGGGGGAATAGTAATTCACCCCTCCACTTT,NA,TRBV2,NA,TRBJ1-6
CASSPGQGVYGYTF,TGTGCCAGCAGCCCGGGACAGGGTGTCTATGGCTACACCTTC,NA,TRBV25-1,TRBD1,TRBJ1-2
CASYSGVRHNEQFF,TGTGCCAGCTATAGCGGGGTTAGACACAATGAGCAGTTCTTC,NA,TRBV9,TRBD2,TRBJ2-1
CASIPRVGTGRGPQHF,TGTGCCAGCATACCTCGCGTGGGAACAGGGCGAGGCCCCCAGCATTTT,NA,TRBV28,NA,TRBJ1-5
CASSQGGQETQYF,TGCGCCAGCAGCCAAGGCGGGCAGGAGACCCAGTACTTC,NA,TRBV4-3,NA,TRBJ2-5
CAISENRVENQPQHF,TGTGCCATCAGTGAAAACAGGGTGGAAAATCAGCCCCAGCATTTT,NA,TRBV10-3,NA,TRBJ1-5
CASSLDMGYNEQFF,TGTGCCAGCAGTTTAGATATGGGTTACAATGAGCAGTTCTTC,NA,TRBV28,NA,TRBJ2-1
CATSDTGLSYEQYF,TGTGCCACCAGTGACACAGGTCTGTCCTACGAGCAGTACTTC,NA,TRBV24-1,NA,TRBJ2-7
CASSLGQGEFYEQYF,TGCGCCAGCAGCCTGGGACAGGGGGAATTCTACGAGCAGTACTTC,once,TRBV5-1,TRBD1,TRBJ2-7
CASQGIYNSPLHF,TGTGCCAGCCAGGGGATCTATAATTCACCCCTCCACTTT,NA,TRBV19,NA,TRBJ1-6
CASKKRGFTEAFF,TGTGCCAGTAAGAAGAGGGGGTTCACTGAAGCTTTCTTT,NA,TRBV19,NA,TRBJ1-1
CASSLGGGARTQYF,TGTGCCAGCAGCTTAGGCGGGGGGGCCCGAACCCAGTACTTC,NA,TRBV13,TRBD2,TRBJ2-5
CASSGQTGELFF,TGTGCCAGCAGCGGACAGACCGGGGAGCTGTTTTTT,few,TRBV9,NA,TRBJ2-2
CASSDGGAYEQYF,TGTGCCAGCAGTGACGGGGGCGCCTACGAGCAGTACTTC,NA,TRBV2,NA,TRBJ2-7
CASSSLAAGTELFF,TGTGCCAGCAGCTCACTAGCGGCAGGCACGGAGCTGTTTTTT,NA,TRBV5-4,TRBD2,TRBJ2-2
CASSLAGETYEQYF,TGTGCCAGCAGCTTGGCAGGAGAGACCTACGAGCAGTACTTC,NA,TRBV5-4,NA,TRBJ2-7
CASSMNIPNTEAFF,TGTGCCAGCAGTATGAATATTCCGAACACTGAAGCTTTCTTT,NA,TRBV7-9,NA,TRBJ1-1
CSAQFAGRSGELFF,TGCAGCGCCCAATTTGCAGGGAGAAGCGGGGAGCTGTTTTTT,many,TRBV29-1,NA,TRBJ2-2
CSVEWDRNTGELFF,TGCAGCGTTGAATGGGACAGAAACACCGGGGAGCTGTTTTTT,NA,TRBV29-1,TRBD1,TRBJ2-2
CASSLQGGSYEQYF,TGTGCCAGCAGCCTGCAGGGTGGCTCCTACGAGCAGTACTTC,NA,TRBV7-9,NA,TRBJ2-7
CASSLGTGGPIANEKLFF,TGTGCCAGCAGCTTGGGAACAGGGGGCCCCATTGCTAATGAAAAACTGTTTTTT,NA,TRBV5-4,TRBD1,TRBJ1-4